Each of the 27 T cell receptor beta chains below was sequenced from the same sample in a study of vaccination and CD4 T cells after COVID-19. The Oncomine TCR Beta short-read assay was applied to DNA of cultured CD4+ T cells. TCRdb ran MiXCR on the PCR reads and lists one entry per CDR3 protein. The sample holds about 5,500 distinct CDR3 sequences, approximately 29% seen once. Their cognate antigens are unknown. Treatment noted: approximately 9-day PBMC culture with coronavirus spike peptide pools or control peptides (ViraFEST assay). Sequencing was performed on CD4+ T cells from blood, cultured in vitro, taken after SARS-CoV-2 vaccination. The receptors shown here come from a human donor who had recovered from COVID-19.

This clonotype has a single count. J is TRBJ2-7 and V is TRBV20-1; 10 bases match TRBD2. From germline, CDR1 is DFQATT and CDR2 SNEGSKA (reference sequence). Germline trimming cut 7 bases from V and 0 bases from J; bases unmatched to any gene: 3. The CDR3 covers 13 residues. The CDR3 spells CSGRTSGSYEQYF. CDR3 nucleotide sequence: TGCAGTGGTCGGACTAGCGGCTCCTACGAGCAGTACTTC.

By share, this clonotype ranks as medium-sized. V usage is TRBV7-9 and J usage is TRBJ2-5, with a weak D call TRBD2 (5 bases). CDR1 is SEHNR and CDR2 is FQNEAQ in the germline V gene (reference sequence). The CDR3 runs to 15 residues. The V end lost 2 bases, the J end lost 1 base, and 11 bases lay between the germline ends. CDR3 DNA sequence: TGTGCCAGCAGCTTAAAGGTCGGGATCCAAGAGACCCAGTACTTC. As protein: CASSLKVGIQETQYF. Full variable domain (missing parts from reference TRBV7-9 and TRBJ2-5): DTGVSQNPRHKITKRGQNVTFRCDPISEHNRLYWYRQTLGQGPEFLTYFQNEAQLEKSRLLSDRFSAERPKGSFSTLEIQRTEQGDSAMYLCASSLKVGIQETQYFGPGTRLLVL.

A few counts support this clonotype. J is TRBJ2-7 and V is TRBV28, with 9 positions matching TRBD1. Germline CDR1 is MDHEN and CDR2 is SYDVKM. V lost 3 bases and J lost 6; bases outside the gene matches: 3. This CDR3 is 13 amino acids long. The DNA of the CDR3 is TGTGCCAGCAGTTTCCAGGACAGGGGCGAGCAGTACTTC. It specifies CASSFQDRGEQYF.

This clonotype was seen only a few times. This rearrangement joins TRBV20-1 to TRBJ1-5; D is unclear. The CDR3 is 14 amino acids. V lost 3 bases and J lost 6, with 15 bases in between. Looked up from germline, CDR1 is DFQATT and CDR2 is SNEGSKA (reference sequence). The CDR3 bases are TGCAGTGCTAGCGGAAGTTACTCAACTCAGCCCCAGCATTTT. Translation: CSASGSYSTQPQHF.

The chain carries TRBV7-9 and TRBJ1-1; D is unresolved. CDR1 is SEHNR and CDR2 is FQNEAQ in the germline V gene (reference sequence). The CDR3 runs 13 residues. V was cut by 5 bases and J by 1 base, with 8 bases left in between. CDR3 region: CASSLRQNTEAFF. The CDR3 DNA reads TGTGCCAGCAGCCTACGACAGAACACTGAAGCTTTCTTT.

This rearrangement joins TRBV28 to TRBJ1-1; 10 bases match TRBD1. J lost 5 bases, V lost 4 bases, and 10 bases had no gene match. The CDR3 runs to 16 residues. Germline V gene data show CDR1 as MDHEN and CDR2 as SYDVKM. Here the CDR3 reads CASSSGTGTGDTEAFF. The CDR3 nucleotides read TGTGCCAGCAGTTCCGGAACCGGGACAGGGGATACTGAAGCTTTCTTT.

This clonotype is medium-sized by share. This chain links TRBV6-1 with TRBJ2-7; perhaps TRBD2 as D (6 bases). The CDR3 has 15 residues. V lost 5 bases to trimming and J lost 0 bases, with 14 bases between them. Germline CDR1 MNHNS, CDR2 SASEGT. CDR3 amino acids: CASSPRGGNSYEQYF. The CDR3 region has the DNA TGTGCCAGCAGTCCCCGGGGCGGGAACTCCTACGAGCAGTACTTC.

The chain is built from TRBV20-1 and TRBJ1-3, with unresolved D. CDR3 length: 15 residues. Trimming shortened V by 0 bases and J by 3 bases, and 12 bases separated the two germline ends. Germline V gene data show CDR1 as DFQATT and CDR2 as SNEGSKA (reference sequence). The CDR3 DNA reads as TGCAGTGCTAGAGATGAGTGGGGAGGTGGAAACACCATATATTTT. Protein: CSARDEWGGGNTIYF.

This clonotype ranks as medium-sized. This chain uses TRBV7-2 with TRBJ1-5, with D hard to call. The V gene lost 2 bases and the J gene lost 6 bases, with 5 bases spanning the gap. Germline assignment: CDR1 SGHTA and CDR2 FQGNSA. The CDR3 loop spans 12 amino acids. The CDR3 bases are TGTGCCAGCAGCTTAAGAGGTCAGCCCCAGCATTTT. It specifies CASSLRGQPQHF.

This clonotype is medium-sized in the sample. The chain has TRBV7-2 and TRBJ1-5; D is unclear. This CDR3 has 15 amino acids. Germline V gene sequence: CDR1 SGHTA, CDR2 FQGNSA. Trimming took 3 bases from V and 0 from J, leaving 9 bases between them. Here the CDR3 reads CASSLRAYSNQPQHF. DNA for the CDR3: TGTGCCAGCAGCTTGAGGGCCTATAGCAATCAGCCCCAGCATTTT.

The CDR3 sequence: CASSHLAGANEQYF. Written as DNA, the CDR3 is TGTGCCAGCAGTCATTTGGCGGGGGCGAACGAGCAGTACTTC. The chain carries TRBV9 and TRBJ2-7, with D possibly TRBD2 on 7 matching bases. V was pared by 5 bases and J by 5 bases, with 17 bases between. The CDR3 is made up of 14 amino acids. Germline V gives CDR1 SGDLS, CDR2 YYNGEE.

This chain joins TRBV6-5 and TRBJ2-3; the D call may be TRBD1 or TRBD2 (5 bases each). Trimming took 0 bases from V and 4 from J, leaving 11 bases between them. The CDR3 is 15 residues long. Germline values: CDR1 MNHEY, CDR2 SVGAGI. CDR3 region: CASSYSGVAPDTQYF. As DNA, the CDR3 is TGTGCCAGCAGTTACTCGGGGGTTGCCCCAGATACGCAGTATTTT.

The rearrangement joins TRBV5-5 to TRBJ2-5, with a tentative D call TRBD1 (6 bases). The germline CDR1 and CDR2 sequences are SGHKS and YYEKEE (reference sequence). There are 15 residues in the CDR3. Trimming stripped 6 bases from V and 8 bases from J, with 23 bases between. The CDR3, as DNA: TGTGCCAGCACTCCTGTCGGGCAGGGGCTAGGAACCCAGTACTTC. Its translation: CASTPVGQGLGTQYF.

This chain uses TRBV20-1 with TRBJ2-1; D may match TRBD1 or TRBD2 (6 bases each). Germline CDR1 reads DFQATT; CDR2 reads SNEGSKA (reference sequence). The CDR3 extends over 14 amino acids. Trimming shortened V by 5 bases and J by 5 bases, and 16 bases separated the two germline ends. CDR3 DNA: TGCAGTGCTCTCGGTGGGGGGCCGGACAATGAGCAGTTCTTC. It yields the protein CSALGGGPDNEQFF.

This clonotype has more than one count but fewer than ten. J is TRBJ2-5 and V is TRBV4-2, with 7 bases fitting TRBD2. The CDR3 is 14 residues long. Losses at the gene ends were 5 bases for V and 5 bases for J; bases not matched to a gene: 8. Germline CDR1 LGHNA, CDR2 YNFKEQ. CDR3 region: CASSNAGEAETQYF. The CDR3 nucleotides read TGTGCCAGCAGCAATGCGGGAGAGGCGGAGACCCAGTACTTC.

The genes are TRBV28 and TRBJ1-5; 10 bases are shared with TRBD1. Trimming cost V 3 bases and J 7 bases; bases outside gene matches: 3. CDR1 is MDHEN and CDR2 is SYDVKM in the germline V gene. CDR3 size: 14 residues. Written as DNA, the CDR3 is TGTGCCAGCAGTTTCGGACAGGGGGTCCAGCCCCAGCATTTT. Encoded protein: CASSFGQGVQPQHF.

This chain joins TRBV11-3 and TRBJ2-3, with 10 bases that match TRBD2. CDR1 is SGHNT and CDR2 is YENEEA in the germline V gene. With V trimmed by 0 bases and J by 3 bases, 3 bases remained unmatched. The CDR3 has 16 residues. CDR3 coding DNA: TGTGCCAGCAGCTTAGAGTCTAGCGGGGGTACAGATACGCAGTATTTT. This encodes CASSLESSGGTDTQYF.

The CDR3 bases are TGTGCCAGCAGTTACTTATATGACAATCAGCCCCAGCATTTT. Protein sequence: CASSYLYDNQPQHF. The chain joins TRBV6-5 to TRBJ1-5; D gene uncertain. Germline CDR1 and CDR2: MNHEY and SVGAGI. With 1 base removed from V and 3 bases from J, the gap between germline ends came to 7 bases. CDR3 length: 14 amino acids.

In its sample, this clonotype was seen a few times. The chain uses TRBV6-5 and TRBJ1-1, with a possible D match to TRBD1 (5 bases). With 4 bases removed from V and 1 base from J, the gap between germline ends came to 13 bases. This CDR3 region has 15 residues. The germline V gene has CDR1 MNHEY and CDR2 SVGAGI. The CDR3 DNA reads TGTGCCAGCAGTTCCCCGGGCAGGGCGAACACTGAAGCTTTCTTT. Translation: CASSSPGRANTEAFF.

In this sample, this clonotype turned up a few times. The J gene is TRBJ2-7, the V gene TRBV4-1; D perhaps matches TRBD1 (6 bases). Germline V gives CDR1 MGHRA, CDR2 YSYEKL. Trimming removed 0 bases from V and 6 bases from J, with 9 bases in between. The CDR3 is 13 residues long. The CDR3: CASSQDPGAEQYF. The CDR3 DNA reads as TGCGCCAGCAGCCAAGACCCAGGGGCCGAGCAGTACTTC.

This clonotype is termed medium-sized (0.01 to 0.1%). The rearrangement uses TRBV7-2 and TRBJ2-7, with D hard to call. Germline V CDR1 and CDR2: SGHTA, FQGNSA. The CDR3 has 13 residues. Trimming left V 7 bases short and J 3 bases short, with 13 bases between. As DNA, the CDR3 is TGTGCCAGCAACCGATTCTTAGACTACGAGCAGTACTTC. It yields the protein CASNRFLDYEQYF.

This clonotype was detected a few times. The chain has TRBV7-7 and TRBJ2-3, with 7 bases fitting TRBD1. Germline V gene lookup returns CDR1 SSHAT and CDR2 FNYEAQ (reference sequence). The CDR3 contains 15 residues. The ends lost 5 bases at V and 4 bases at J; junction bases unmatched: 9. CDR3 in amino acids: CASSQGEQRADTQYF. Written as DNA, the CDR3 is TGTGCCAGCAGCCAGGGGGAACAACGGGCAGATACGCAGTATTTT.

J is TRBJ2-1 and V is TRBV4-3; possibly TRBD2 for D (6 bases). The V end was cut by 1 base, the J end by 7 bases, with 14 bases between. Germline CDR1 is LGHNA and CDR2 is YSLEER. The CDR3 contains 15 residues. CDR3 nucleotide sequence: TGCGCCAGCAGCCAAGGCCCATCTCTAGCGAATGAGCAGTTCTTC. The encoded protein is CASSQGPSLANEQFF.

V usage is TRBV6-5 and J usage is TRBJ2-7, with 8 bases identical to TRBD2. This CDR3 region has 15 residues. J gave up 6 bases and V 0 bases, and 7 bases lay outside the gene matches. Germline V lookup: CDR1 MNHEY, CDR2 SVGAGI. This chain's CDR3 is CASSYSPGLVSEQYF. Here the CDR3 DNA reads TGTGCCAGCAGTTACTCCCCGGGACTAGTCAGCGAGCAGTACTTC.

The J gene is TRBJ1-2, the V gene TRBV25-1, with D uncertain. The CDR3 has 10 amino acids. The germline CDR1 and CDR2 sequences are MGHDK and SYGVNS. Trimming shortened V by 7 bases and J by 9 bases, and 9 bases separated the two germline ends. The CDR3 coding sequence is TGTGCCAGCAAGGAGGGCTGCTACACCTTC. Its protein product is CASKEGCYTF.

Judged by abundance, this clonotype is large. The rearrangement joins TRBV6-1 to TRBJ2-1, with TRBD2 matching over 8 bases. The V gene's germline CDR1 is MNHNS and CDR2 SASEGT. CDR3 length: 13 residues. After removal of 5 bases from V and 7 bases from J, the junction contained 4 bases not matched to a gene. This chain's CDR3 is CASSNTGGNEQFF. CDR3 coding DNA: TGTGCCAGCAGTAACACGGGAGGGAATGAGCAGTTCTTC.

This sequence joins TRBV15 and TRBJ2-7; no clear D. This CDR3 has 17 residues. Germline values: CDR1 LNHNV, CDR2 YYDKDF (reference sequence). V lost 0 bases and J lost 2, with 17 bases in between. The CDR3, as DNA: TGTGCCACCAGCAGAGACGGCCCCTGGGCCAGCACCTACGAGCAGTACTTC. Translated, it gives CATSRDGPWASTYEQYF.